Listed below are T cell receptor beta chains from one sample, sequenced in a study of T cells in Graves' hyperthyroidism and ophthalmopathy. Each CDR3 protein gets one entry after TCRdb re-called the multiplex PCR reads with MiXCR. The sample has 410,000 or so distinct CDR3 sequences; under 15% are singletons. Sequencing was carried out using blood. All receptors come from a man younger than 35 with Graves' ophthalmopathy. Both conserved end residues are part of each CDR3. A D gene is named only where the DNA matches it firmly. Only part of the rows carry a size: once, few, many, or a class if the clone is expanded.

many	TRBV11-3	14	.	TRBJ2-1	TGTGCCAGCAGCCCTTTGGAACCCTACAATGAGCAGTTCTTC	CASSPLEPYNEQFF
few	TRBV19	16	.	TRBJ2-5	TGTGCCAGTAGTATTAGGGCAGGAGGGGGGGAAGAGACCCAGTACTTC	CASSIRAGGGEETQYF
many	TRBV2	18	TRBD2	TRBJ2-3	TGTGCCAGCAGCTGGACTAGCGGGGGGGCCGGGAGGACAGATACGCAGTATTTT	CASSWTSGGAGRTDTQYF
many	TRBV12-3/TRBV12-4	15	TRBD2	TRBJ2-5	TGTGCCAGCAGTTTTAAAGCGGGATGGGGAGAGACCCAGTACTTC	CASSFKAGWGETQYF
many	TRBV28	15	TRBD1	TRBJ1-4	TGTGCCAGCAGTAGAACCGGGACAGGGGTAGAAAAACTGTTTTTT	CASSRTGTGVEKLFF
.	TRBV29-1	10	.	TRBJ2-7	TGCAGCGTTGCCGGGGACGAGCAGTACTTC	CSVAGDEQYF
many	TRBV2	13	.	TRBJ2-3	TGTGCCTTTAAGGAGGGGAGCACAGATACGCAGTATTTT	CAFKEGSTDTQYF
.	TRBV7-9	15	TRBD1	TRBJ2-7	TGTGCCAGCAGCTTGGGATGGACAGGAACCTACGAGCAGTACTTC	CASSLGWTGTYEQYF
many	TRBV4-1	16	TRBD1	TRBJ2-5	TGCGCCAGCAGCCGAACGGACAGGGGCGGCCAAGAGACCCAGTACTTC	CASSRTDRGGQETQYF
many	TRBV10-3	14	.	TRBJ1-5	TGTGCCTCCCGAGGAACAGGGAGCAATCAGCCCCAGCATTTT	CASRGTGSNQPQHF
.	TRBV29-1	15	.	TRBJ1-6	TGCAGCGTTGAAGATCATGGGGACGGCAATTCACCCCTCCACTTT	CSVEDHGDGNSPLHF
few	TRBV4-1	16	.	TRBJ2-3	TGCGCCAGCAGGCGAGGGGGGACGCTGAGCACAGATACGCAGTATTTT	CASRRGGTLSTDTQYF
few	TRBV6-4	13	.	TRBJ1-2	TGTGCCAGCAGTGCTCTGGGGAAGAATGGCTACACCTTC	CASSALGKNGYTF
.	TRBV11-2	14	.	TRBJ2-2	TGTGCCAGCAGCTTAAGGGGGACCACCGGGGAGCTGTTTTTT	CASSLRGTTGELFF
many	TRBV7-2	14	.	TRBJ1-2	TGTGCCAGCAGCCCCGACGGGATTACTCGTGGCTACACCTTC	CASSPDGITRGYTF
many	TRBV10-3	20	TRBD2	TRBJ2-3	TGTGCCATCAGTGATTCGGATAGCGGGGCCCCATCACCTAGCACAGATACGCAGTATTTT	CAISDSDSGAPSPSTDTQYF
few	TRBV7-8	15	TRBD1	TRBJ1-6	TGTGCCAGCAGCCCCCGGACAGGGGGCGATTCACCCCTCCACTTT	CASSPRTGGDSPLHF
many	TRBV6-1	15	TRBD1	TRBJ1-5	TGTGCCAGCAGTGAAAGACAGGGGGTGATGAAGCCCCAGCATTTT	CASSERQGVMKPQHF
.	TRBV6-1	14	.	TRBJ1-6	TGTGCCAGCAGCTCCCCCGGGGCAGGATCACCCCTCCACTTT	CASSSPGAGSPLHF
few	TRBV20-1	16	.	TRBJ2-1	TGCAGTGCTCAGCCACGGGCCTCAATACGAAACAATGAGCAGTTCTTC	CSAQPRASIRNNEQFF